Included here is one T cell receptor (beta chain) sequence, with context. Its antigen remains unknown. This CDR3 is also generated by other DNA sequences in the sample. Each sample came from a Caucasian adult donor living in Nashville, Tennessee. Negatively enriched CD4+ T cells were divided by CD45RA into naive and memory. The V and J ends lost 0 bases and 4 bases respectively, with 10 bases between them. This CDR3 spans 15 amino acids. CDR1 is SGDLS and CDR2 is YYNGEE in the germline V gene. These data are taken from a study of shared clonotypes between healthy human individuals. The study, taken as a whole, reports: Larger richness was generally estimated for naive than memory subsets. With few donors, the genetic and exposure-history diversity represented was limited.

Using immunoSEQ multiplex PCR, the repertoire was profiled, and TCRdb retains in-frame clones only, with some absent. Counted here are about 2,500,000 clones, 85% to 95% occurring once; the ten biggest clones make up 0.13% to 0.15%. The source material was naive CD4+ T cells sorted from blood. Stated subset: CD45RA+ positively selected. This clonotype originated in a man aged 18-30 years in good health. The chain uses TRBV9 and TRBJ2-2; possibly TRBD1 or TRBD2 for D (5 bases each). CDR3 in DNA: TGTGCCAGCAGCGTAGTACCAGGGACCACCGGGGAGCTGTTTTTT. As protein: CASSVVPGTTGELFF.